The rows below give T cell receptor beta chains drawn from one sample of a study of sequential checkpoint blockade in melanoma. The assay was immunoSEQ multiplex PCR, and TCRdb's table has in-frame clones only and misses some. The sample includes under 2,500 clones, about 32% seen only once; the top ten take 21%. This specimen was tumor tissue (inferred from file names), taken from a patient given nivolumab and ipilimumab in sequence. The receptors here all came from a human donor with melanoma. The CDR3 runs from the conserved cysteine through the conserved F or W. The D gene is left open where the match is weak. Not all rows give a size; the values are once, few, many and, for expanded clones, a class.

j_call | clone_size | v_call | d_call | cdr3_aa | cdr3_nt
TRBJ1-6 | medium-sized | TRBV11-3 | - | CASSLVFSNSPLHF | TGTGCCAGCAGCTTAGTTTTTTCTAATTCACCCCTCCACTTT
TRBJ2-3 | - | TRBV4-1 | - | CASSQDRGLPDTQYF | TGCGCCAGCAGCCAAGACAGGGGATTGCCAGATACGCAGTATTTT
TRBJ2-2 | - | TRBV7-7 | - | CASSRTGEAAGELFF | TGTGCCAGCAGCAGAACAGGGGAGGCGGCCGGGGAGCTGTTTTTT
TRBJ2-1 | - | TRBV18 | TRBD1 | CASSPRAPGQGAHNEQFF | TGTGCCAGCTCACCTCGCGCACCGGGACAGGGGGCACACAATGAGCAGTTCTTC
TRBJ2-7 | - | TRBV19 | TRBD1 | CASSTAGGHPYEQYF | TGTGCCAGTAGTACGGCAGGGGGCCACCCCTACGAGCAGTACTTC
TRBJ2-5 | once | TRBV18 | TRBD2 | CASSPGTSGYQETQYF | TGTGCCAGCTCACCTGGGACTAGCGGGTACCAAGAGACCCAGTACTTC
TRBJ2-7 | - | TRBV6-8 | TRBD1 | CASSRTGDSYEQYF | TGTGCCAGCAGTAGGACAGGGGATTCCTACGAGCAGTACTTC
TRBJ2-5 | - | TRBV6-8 | - | CASSYSTASGTQYF | TGTGCCAGCAGTTACTCGACCGCATCAGGGACCCAGTACTTC
TRBJ2-1 | - | TRBV19 | - | CASKPQGGNYNEQFF | TGTGCCAGTAAACCCCAGGGGGGCAACTACAATGAGCAGTTCTTC
TRBJ2-1 | - | TRBV5-1 | TRBD1 | CASSLQGKKVDEQFF | TGCGCCAGCAGTTTACAGGGGAAAAAGGTGGATGAGCAGTTCTTC